The source of this TCR beta chain is a study of T cell clonality in common variable immunodeficiency. Study results and limitations: Compared with healthy controls, CVID subjects showed increased TCRbeta clonality, mostly in about a third.

Caucasian heritage predominated among both patients and controls. Some clones are missing from TCRdb's copy, which holds only in-frame ones; the method was immunoSEQ multiplex PCR. Listed here are tens of thousands of clones without any singletons, the top ten holding about 13%. This clone was seen repeatedly, ten times or more. What it recognizes is unknown. The receptor comes from a person aged 18-69 years in good health. The sample consisted of peripheral blood mononuclear cells.

This chain's CDR3 is CASSLLGQALSYTF. CDR3 bases read: TGTGCCAGCAGCTTGCTGGGACAGGCCCTTTCT. The chain combines TRBV7-2 with TRBJ1-2, with 8 bases lining up with TRBD1. The observed sequence ends 3 residues before the CDR3 terminus, with the missing tail filled in from the germline J gene. The V gene's germline CDR1 is SGHTA and CDR2 FQGNSA. The CDR3 contains 14 residues. Complete variable domain (other parts from reference TRBV7-2 and TRBJ1-2): GAGVSQSPSNKVTEKGKDVELRCDPISGHTALYWYRQSLGQGLEFLIYFQGNSAPDKSGLPSDRFSAERTGGSVSTLTIQRTQQEDSAVYLCASSLLGQALSYTFGSGTRLTVV.